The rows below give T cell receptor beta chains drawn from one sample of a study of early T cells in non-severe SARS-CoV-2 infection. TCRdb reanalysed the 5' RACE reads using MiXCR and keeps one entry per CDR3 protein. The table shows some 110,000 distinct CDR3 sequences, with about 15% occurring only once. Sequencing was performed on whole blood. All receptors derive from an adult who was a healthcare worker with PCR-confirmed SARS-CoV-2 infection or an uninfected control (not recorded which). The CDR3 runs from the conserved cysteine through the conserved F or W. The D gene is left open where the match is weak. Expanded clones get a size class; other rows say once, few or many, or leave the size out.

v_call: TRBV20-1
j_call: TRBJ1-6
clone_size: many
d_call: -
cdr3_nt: TGCAGTGCCCCTCCCGGAGGGGCATATAATTCACCCCTCCACTTT
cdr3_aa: CSAPPGGAYNSPLHF

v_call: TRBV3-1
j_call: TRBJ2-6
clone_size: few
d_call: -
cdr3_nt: TGTGCCAGCAGCCAGGAATGGGCGGTCTCTGGGGCCAACGTCCTGACTTTC
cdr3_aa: CASSQEWAVSGANVLTF

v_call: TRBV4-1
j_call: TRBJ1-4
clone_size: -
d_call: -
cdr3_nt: TGCGCCAGCAGCCAAGATGTCTGGGGCCGAGAAAAACTGTTTTTT
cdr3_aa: CASSQDVWGREKLFF

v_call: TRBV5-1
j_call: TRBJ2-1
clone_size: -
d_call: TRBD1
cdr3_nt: TGCGCCAGCAGCTTGGGGGGGACAGGGACCTACAATGAGCAGTTCTTC
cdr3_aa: CASSLGGTGTYNEQFF

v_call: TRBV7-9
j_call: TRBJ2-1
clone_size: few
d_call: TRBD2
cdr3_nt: TGTGCCAGCAGCACGGGACTACGACAGAGTGAGCAGTTCTTC
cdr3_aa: CASSTGLRQSEQFF

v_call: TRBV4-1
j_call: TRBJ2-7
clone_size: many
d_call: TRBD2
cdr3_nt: TGCGCCAGCAGCCAAGGTATCTGGCGGGAGGACGAGCAGTACTTC
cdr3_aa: CASSQGIWREDEQYF

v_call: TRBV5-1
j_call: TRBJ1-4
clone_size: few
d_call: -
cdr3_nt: TGCGCCAGCAGGCGTAGCTCATTGTGGGAGAATGAAAAACTGTTTTTT
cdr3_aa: CASRRSSLWENEKLFF

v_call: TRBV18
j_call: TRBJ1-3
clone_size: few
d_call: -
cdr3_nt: TGTGCCAGCTCCCTACAAGAGGAAAACACCATATATTTT
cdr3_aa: CASSLQEENTIYF

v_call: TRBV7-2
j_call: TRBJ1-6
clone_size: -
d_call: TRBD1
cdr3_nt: TGTGCCAGCAGCTGGGGACAGGGAGCGACACCCCTCCACTTT
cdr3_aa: CASSWGQGATPLHF

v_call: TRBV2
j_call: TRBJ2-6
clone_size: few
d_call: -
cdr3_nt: TGTGCCAGCAGATTGGGGCTCGGGTCTGGGGCCAACGTCCTGACTTTC
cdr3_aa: CASRLGLGSGANVLTF

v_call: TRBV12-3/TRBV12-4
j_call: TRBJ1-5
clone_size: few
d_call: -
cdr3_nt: TGTGCCAGCAGTTTAGGACAGTACAATCAGCCCCAGCATTTT
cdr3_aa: CASSLGQYNQPQHF

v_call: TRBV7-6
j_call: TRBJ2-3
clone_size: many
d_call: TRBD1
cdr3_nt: TGTGCCAGCAGCAAGACAGGGAGAACAGATACGCAGTATTTT
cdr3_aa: CASSKTGRTDTQYF

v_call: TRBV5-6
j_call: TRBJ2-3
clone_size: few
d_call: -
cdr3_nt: TGTGCCAGCAGCTTAACTTCGGGGTCCCCAGATACGCAGTATTTT
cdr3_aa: CASSLTSGSPDTQYF